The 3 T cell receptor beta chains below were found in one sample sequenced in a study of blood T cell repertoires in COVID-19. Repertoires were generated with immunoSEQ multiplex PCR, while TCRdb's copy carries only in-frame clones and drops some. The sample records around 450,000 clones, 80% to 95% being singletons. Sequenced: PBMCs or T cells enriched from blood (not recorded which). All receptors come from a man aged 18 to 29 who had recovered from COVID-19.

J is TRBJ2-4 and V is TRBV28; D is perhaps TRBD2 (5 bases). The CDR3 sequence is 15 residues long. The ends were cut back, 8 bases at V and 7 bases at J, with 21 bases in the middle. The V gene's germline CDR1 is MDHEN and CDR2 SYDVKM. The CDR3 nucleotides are TGTGCCAGCGGGCAATTCACCAAGAGGGTCAACATTCAGTACTTC. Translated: CASGQFTKRVNIQYF.

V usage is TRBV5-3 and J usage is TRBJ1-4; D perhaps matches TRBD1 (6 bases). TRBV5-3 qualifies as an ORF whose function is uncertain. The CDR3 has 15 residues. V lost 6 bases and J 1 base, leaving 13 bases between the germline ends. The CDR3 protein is CARKSGEKTNEKLFF. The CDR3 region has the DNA TGTGCCAGAAAATCAGGGGAAAAAACTAATGAAAAACTGTTTTTT.

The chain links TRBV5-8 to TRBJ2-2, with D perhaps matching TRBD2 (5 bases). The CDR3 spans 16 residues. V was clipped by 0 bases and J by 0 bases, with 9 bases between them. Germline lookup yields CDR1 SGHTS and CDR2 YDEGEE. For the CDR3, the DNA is TGTGCCAGCAGCTTGGGTACTAGATCGAACACCGGGGAGCTGTTTTTT. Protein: CASSLGTRSNTGELFF.